The clone carrying this T cell receptor (beta chain) was counted a single time. No antigen is known for it. V dropped 0 bases and J dropped 6 bases, with 9 bases sitting between them. CDR3 length: 14 residues. Germline V CDR1 and CDR2: LNHNV, YYDKDF (reference sequence). Primers for the PCR totalled 60 Vbeta and 13 Jbeta. The method was immunoSEQ multiplex PCR; TCRdb's version includes in-frame clones alone and lacks a portion of them. The table includes 100,000 to 150,000 clones, roughly four fifths detected once. This record belongs to a study of cytomegalovirus exposure and HLA in healthy donors. The study's findings and limits: Another analysis was done later, and it associated approximately 18,000 TCR beta sequences with HLA alleles at 0.05 false discovery rate.

The chain carries TRBV15 and TRBJ1-5; D remains unclear. The TCR was taken from a man between 18 and 35 years old in good health and CMV-seronegative. The sequencing sample was made of PBMCs. CDR3 protein: CATSRDPGVQPQHF. The CDR3 nucleotides are TGTGCCACCAGCAGAGATCCCGGGGTTCAGCCCCAGCATTTT.